This entry concerns a single TCR beta chain. Every donor, a Caucasian adult, lived in Nashville, Tennessee. In the CD4+ fraction, cells were divided into CD45RA+ naive and CD45RA-negative memory subsets. The table came from immunoSEQ multiplex PCR; TCRdb's copy has only in-frame clones and leaves some out. In the table there are some 2,100,000 clones, more than 90% of which are singletons. This entry comes from a study of shared clonotypes between healthy human individuals. This TCR was sampled from a man younger than 30 in good health. The sequenced sample consisted of naive CD4+ T cells sorted from blood. Subset described: CD45RA+ positively selected.

The DNA of the CDR3 is TGTGCCAGCAGCGTAGAGCCGACGAGGGGAAACACCATATATTTT. It encodes CASSVEPTRGNTIYF. The chain joins TRBV9 to TRBJ1-3; no definite D call. This CDR3 has 15 residues. Germline CDR1 is SGDLS and CDR2 is YYNGEE. V lost 0 bases and J 4 bases, leaving 11 bases between the germline ends.